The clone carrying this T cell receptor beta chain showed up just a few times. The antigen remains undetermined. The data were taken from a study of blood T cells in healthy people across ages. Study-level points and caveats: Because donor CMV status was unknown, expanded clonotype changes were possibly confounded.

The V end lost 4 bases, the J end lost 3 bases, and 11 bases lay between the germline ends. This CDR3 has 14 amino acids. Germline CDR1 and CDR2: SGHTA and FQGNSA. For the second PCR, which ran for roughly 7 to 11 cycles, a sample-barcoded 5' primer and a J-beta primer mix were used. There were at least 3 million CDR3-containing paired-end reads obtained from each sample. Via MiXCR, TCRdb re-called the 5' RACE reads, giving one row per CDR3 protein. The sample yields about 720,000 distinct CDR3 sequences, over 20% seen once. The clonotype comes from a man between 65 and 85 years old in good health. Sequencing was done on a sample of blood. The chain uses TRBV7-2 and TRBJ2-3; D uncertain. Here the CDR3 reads CASSWRLGTDTQYF. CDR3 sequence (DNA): TGTGCCAGCAGCTGGCGGTTGGGGACAGATACGCAGTATTTT.